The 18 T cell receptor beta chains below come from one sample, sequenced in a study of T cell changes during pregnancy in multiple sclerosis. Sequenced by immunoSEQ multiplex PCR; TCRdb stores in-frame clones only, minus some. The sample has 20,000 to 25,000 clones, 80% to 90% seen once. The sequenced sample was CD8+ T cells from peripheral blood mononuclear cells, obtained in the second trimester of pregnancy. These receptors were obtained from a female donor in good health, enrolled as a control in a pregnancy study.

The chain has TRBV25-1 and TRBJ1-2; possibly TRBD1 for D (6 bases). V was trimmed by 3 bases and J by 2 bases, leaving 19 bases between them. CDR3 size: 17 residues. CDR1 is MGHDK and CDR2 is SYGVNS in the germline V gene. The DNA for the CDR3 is TGTGCCAGCAGTGACCGTCCCTCGGACAGAGGGAACTATGGCTACACCTTC. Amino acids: CASSDRPSDRGNYGYTF.

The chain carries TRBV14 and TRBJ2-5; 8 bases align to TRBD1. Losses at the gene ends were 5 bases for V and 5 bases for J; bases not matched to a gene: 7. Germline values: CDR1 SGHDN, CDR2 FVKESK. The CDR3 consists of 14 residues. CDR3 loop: CASSRDRFYETQYF. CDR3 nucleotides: TGTGCCAGCAGCAGGGACAGGTTCTACGAGACCCAGTACTTC.

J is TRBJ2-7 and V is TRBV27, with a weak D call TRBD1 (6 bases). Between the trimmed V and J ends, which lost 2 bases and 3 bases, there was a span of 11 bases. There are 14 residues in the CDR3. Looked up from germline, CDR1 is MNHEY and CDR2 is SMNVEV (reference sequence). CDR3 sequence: CASSLTGMNYEQYF. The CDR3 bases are TGTGCCAGCAGTTTAACAGGGATGAACTACGAGCAGTACTTC.

The CDR3 loop reads CASSYIGTSWETQYF. The DNA of the CDR3 is TGTGCCAGCAGTTACATCGGGACTAGTTGGGAGACCCAGTACTTC. This chain joins TRBV6-5 and TRBJ2-5; TRBD2 matches 8 bases. V gave up 2 bases and J gave up 5 bases; unmatched junction bases: 7. The germline V gene encodes CDR1 MNHEY and CDR2 SVGAGI. This CDR3 comprises 15 residues.

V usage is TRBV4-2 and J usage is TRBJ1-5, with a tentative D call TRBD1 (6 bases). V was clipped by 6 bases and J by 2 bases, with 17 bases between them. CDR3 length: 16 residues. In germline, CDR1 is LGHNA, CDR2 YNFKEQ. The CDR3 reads CASRATGFTCNQPQHF. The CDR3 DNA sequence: TGTGCCAGCAGGGCTACAGGGTTCACGTGCAATCAGCCCCAGCATTTT.

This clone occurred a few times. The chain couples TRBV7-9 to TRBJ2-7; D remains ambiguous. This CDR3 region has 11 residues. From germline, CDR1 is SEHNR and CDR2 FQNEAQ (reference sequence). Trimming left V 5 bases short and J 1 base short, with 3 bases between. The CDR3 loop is CASSLSYEQYF. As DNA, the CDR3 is TGTGCCAGCAGCCTATCCTACGAGCAGTACTTC.

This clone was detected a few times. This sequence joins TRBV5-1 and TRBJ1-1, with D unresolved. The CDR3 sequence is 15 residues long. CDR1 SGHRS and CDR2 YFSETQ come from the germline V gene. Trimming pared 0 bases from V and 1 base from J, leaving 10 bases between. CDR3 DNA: TGCGCCAGCAGCTTGGTCGGAGGAGGGAACACTGAAGCTTTCTTT. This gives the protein CASSLVGGGNTEAFF.

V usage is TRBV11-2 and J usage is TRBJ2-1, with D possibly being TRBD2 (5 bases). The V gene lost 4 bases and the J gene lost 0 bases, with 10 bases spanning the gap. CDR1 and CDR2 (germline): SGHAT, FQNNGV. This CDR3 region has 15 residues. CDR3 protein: CASSSEASSYNEQFF. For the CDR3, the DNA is TGTGCCAGCAGCTCGGAGGCCAGCTCCTACAATGAGCAGTTCTTC.

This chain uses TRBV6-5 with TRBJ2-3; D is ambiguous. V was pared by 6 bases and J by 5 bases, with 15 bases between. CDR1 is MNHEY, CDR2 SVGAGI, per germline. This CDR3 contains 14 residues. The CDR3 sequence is CASRESAEGDTQYF. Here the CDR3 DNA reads TGTGCCAGCAGGGAGAGCGCCGAAGGAGATACGCAGTATTTT.

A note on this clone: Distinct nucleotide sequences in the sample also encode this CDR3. CDR3 loop: CASSLGGYEQFF. The CDR3 DNA sequence: TGTGCCAGCAGTTTAGGGGGGTATGAGCAGTTCTTC. The V and J genes are TRBV27 and TRBJ2-1, with D possibly being TRBD2 (6 bases). Trimming removed 2 bases at V and 8 bases at J, with 7 bases between. CDR3 length equals 12 residues. CDR1 is MNHEY, CDR2 SMNVEV, per germline (reference sequence).

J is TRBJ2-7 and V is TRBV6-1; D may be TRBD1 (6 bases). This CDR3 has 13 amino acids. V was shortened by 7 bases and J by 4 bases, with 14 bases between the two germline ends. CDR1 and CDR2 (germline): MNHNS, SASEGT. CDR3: CASILQGQYEQYF. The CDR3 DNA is TGTGCCAGCATCCTACAGGGTCAGTACGAGCAGTACTTC.

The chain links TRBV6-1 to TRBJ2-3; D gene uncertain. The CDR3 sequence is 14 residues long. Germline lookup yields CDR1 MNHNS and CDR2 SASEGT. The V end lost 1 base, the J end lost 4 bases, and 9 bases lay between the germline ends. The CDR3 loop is CASSEGAESDTQYF. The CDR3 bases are TGTGCCAGCAGTGAAGGGGCCGAGTCAGATACGCAGTATTTT.

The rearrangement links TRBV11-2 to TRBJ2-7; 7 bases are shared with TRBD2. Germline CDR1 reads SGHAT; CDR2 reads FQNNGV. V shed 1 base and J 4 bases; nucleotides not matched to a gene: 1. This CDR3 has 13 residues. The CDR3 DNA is TGTGCCAGCAGCTTAGGGGGGGGATACGAGCAGTACTTC. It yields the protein CASSLGGGYEQYF.

CDR3 sequence reads: CASSESREATGELFF. CDR3 coding DNA: TGCGCCAGCAGTGAGTCAAGGGAGGCCACCGGGGAGCTGTTTTTT. The chain carries TRBV10-2 and TRBJ2-2, with a possible D match to TRBD2 (6 bases). This CDR3 is 15 amino acids long. V lost 0 bases, J lost 4 bases, and 9 bases lay in between. Germline V CDR1 and CDR2: WSHSY, SAAADI.

This chain's CDR3 is CASSFPEGLKEFF. As DNA, the CDR3 is TGTGCCAGCAGTTTTCCGGAGGGGTTAAAAGAGTTCTTC. The chain couples TRBV28 to TRBJ2-1; a weak D match, TRBD2 (6 bases). Germline lookup yields CDR1 MDHEN and CDR2 SYDVKM. V was cut by 3 bases and J by 14 bases, with 17 bases left in between. CDR3 length: 13 amino acids.

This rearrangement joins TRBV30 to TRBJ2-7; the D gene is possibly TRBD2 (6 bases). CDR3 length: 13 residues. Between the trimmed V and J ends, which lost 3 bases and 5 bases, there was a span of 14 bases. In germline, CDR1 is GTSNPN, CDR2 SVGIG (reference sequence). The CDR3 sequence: CAWSLGGGDEQYF. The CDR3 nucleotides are TGTGCCTGGAGCCTGGGAGGAGGGGACGAGCAGTACTTC. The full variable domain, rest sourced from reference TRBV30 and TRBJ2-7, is SQTIHQWPATLVQPVGSPLSLECTVEGTSNPNLYWYRQAAGRGLQLLFYSVGIGQISSEVPQNLSASRPQDRQFILSSKKLLLSDSGFYLCAWSLGGGDEQYFGPGTRLTVT.

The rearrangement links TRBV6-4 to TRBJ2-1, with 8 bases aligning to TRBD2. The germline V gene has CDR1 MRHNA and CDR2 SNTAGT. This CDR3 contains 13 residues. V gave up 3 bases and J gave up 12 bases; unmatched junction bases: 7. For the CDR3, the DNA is TGTGCCAGCAGTGAGGGGGCAGCGGGGGCGCAGTTCTTC. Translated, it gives CASSEGAAGAQFF.

The CDR3 loop is CASSQDGAGNEKLFF. CDR3 nucleotides: TGCGCCAGCAGCCAAGATGGGGCAGGCAATGAAAAACTGTTTTTT. V is TRBV4-3 and J is TRBJ1-4; D may be TRBD1 (5 bases). Trimming stripped 0 bases from V and 5 bases from J, with 10 bases between. The CDR3 consists of 15 residues. Germline lookup yields CDR1 LGHNA and CDR2 YSLEER.